This T cell receptor beta chain was recovered during a study of metastatic and nonmetastatic thyroid tumors (dated by TCRdb to 2018 to 2021). Broadly, across the study: Repertoires from peripheral blood and from tumor or nodule tissue samples of malignant and benign thyroid patients were compared.

The library was prepared using PCR. For sequencing, an Illumina HiSeq 4000 was employed. High-throughput sequencing was used to profile the TCR beta-chain CDR3 region of every patient. In the original analysis: A classifier to discriminate distant-metastatic papillary thyroid cancer patients was built from CDR3 differences across clinicopathological groups. To measure repertoire diversity the researchers used the Shannon index, while the Morisita-Horn index served to gauge how similar the tumor and blood repertoires were. TCRdb reanalyzed the raw reads on its own, using fastp at Q25 for trimming and MiXCR for clone calling, and kept in-frame beta chains. V and J calls and clone size were set by TCRdb, not the authors. A total of approximately 31,000 clones appear in this sample, 25% to 30% of them only once. The ten top clones hold approximately 31% of the sample. No treatment had been received by any patient before thyroid surgery. The study retrospectively analysed patient clinical samples collected from the early 2010s to the late 2010s using T-cell receptor beta sequencing.

This clone was seen a few times. Its recognized antigen is unknown. No base qualities exist here, and no much larger clone lies one base off it. The germline V gene (reference sequence) provides CDR1 LNHNV and CDR2 YYDKDF. The CDR3 runs 15 residues from the cysteine to the phenylalanine. Only the CDR3 part of the read is kept: 45 bases, read in frame from the first base. V is pared back by 3 bases and J by 2 bases, with 13 bases lying between the germline termini. Study-wide findings and limitations: In both blood and tumor samples, malignant tumors were reported to have significantly higher TCR beta diversity than benign nodules.

Rearrangement joined TRBV15 to TRBJ1-1; the D gene cannot be named for sure. The specimen sequenced was blood. This clonotype was sampled from a female donor with papillary thyroid cancer or a benign thyroid nodule (not recorded which). Some clones in this sample may be carry-over from other donors' samples. The CDR3 reads as follows: CATSSDAGANTEAFF. The nucleotide sequence is given as TGTGCCACCAGCAGTGACGCCGGAGCCAACACTGAAGCTTTCTTT.